The clone carrying this T cell receptor beta chain was counted a few times. Antigen unknown. Both 60 Vbeta primers and 13 Jbeta primers went into the PCR. Data came from immunoSEQ multiplex PCR; TCRdb stores just in-frame clones and leaves some out. This sample carries more than 90,000 clones, 75% to 80% of them seen once, and the ten largest clones take 7.7%. V was cut by 0 bases and J by 7 bases, with 15 bases left in between. The CDR3 sequence is 15 residues long. In germline, CDR1 is LNHNV, CDR2 YYDKDF (reference sequence). The entry originates in a study of cytomegalovirus exposure and HLA in healthy donors. Study-level results: Reports state that TCR beta sequences accurately predicted most subjects' HLA-A and HLA-B alleles. Prior analysis indicated that the majority of TCR beta V segments exhibited productivity approximately 87% or approximately 30% of the time.

The chain joins TRBV15 to TRBJ2-5, with D possibly TRBD1 on 6 matching bases. The clonotype was recovered from a female donor in good health and CMV-seronegative. The sample comprised PBMCs. CDR3 residues: CATSRESTDSGTQYF. The CDR3 DNA follows: TGTGCCACCAGCAGAGAAAGCACGGACAGTGGGACCCAGTACTTC.